These T cell receptor beta chains were read from a single sample in a study of T cell responses to AZD1222 COVID-19 vaccine. Some clones are missing from TCRdb's copy, which holds only in-frame ones; the method was immunoSEQ multiplex PCR. Among about 120,000 clones listed, over 75% were seen once. The starting material was peripheral blood, obtained on day 0 of AZD1222 vaccination. These receptors were obtained from an adult in good health. CDR3s include the opening cysteine and the closing phenylalanine or tryptophan. D genes are given only for firm matches. Size tells how often a clone was seen (once, few, many) or the class of an expanded clone, and some rows leave it out.

v_gene	d_gene	abundance	j_gene	CDR3nt	CDR3aa
TRBV6-6	NA	once	TRBJ1-1	TGTGCCAGCAGTTACGGGGGCATGTCTGAAGCTTTCTTT	CASSYGGMSEAFF
TRBV6-5	NA	NA	TRBJ1-3	TGTGCCAGCAGCCGTGGACAGAGGTCCGGAAACACCATATATTTT	CASSRGQRSGNTIYF
TRBV9	TRBD1	NA	TRBJ2-1	TGTGCCAGCAGCGCACGGGACAGTTACAATGAGCAGTTCTTC	CASSARDSYNEQFF
TRBV5-1	NA	NA	TRBJ2-5	TGCGCCAGCAGCAACTCACAAGAGACCCAGTACTTC	CASSNSQETQYF
TRBV5-1	NA	NA	TRBJ1-1	TGCGCCAGCAGCTTGGAAGGCAAAGGGAGCGAAGCTTTCTTT	CASSLEGKGSEAFF
TRBV5-4	NA	NA	TRBJ1-1	TGTGCCAGCAACGAGGGCGACCGGAGTGAAGCTTTCTTT	CASNEGDRSEAFF
TRBV6-5	NA	NA	TRBJ1-1	TGTGCCAGCAGCCTTCAGGGGAACACTGAAGCTTTCTTT	CASSLQGNTEAFF
TRBV10-3	TRBD2	NA	TRBJ2-1	TGTGCCACCGGGAGGGGGGGGTACAATGAGCAGTTCTTC	CATGRGGYNEQFF
TRBV4-3	NA	once	TRBJ2-2	TGCGCCAGCAGCCAAGCGGGGATAAACACCGGGGAGCTGTTTTTT	CASSQAGINTGELFF
TRBV4-3	TRBD1	NA	TRBJ1-6	TGCGCCAGCAGCCAGATTGACAGGGGTGGATCACCCCTCCACTTT	CASSQIDRGGSPLHF
TRBV30	NA	NA	TRBJ2-7	TGTGCCTGGAGAAGGGGGAAGGGGGTGAACTACGAGCAGTACTTC	CAWRRGKGVNYEQYF
TRBV10-3	NA	NA	TRBJ1-2	TGTGCCATCAGTGAAGGGGGACGAGCTAACTATGGCTACACCTTC	CAISEGGRANYGYTF
TRBV19	NA	NA	TRBJ2-2	TGTGCCACACGGAAGGAACGGAACACCGGGGAGCTGTTTTTT	CATRKERNTGELFF
TRBV6-5	NA	once	TRBJ2-1	TGTGCCAGCAGTTACGGGGGTAGGTTGAATGAGCAGTTCTTC	CASSYGGRLNEQFF
TRBV9	NA	NA	TRBJ1-1	TGTGCCAGCAGCGTCTCAGTCGGGAACACTGAAGCTTTCTTT	CASSVSVGNTEAFF
TRBV24-1	NA	NA	TRBJ1-1	TGTGCCACCAGTGGCATTAGAGGAGGGGCCACTGAAGCTTTCTTT	CATSGIRGGATEAFF
TRBV7-9	TRBD1	NA	TRBJ1-6	TGTGCCAGCAGCGGGGACAGGGACAATTCACCCCTCCACTTT	CASSGDRDNSPLHF
TRBV3-1/TRBV3-2	NA	NA	TRBJ1-1	TGTGCCAGCAGCCCGAGGGCAGTCGCAAACACTGAAGCTTTCTTT	CASSPRAVANTEAFF
TRBV2	NA	NA	TRBJ2-7	TGTGCCAGCAGTCTCCGATGGGGGCAGGGCTACGAGCAGTACTTC	CASSLRWGQGYEQYF
TRBV2	TRBD1	NA	TRBJ1-4	TGTGCCAGCAGAGCCCTACAGGGGGATGGGGAAAAACTGTTTTTT	CASRALQGDGEKLFF
TRBV5-5	TRBD2	NA	TRBJ2-7	TGTGCCAGCAGCTTGGTGTCTAGCGGGGGTTCCTACGAGCAGTACTTC	CASSLVSSGGSYEQYF
TRBV25-1	TRBD1	NA	TRBJ1-1	TGTGCCAGCCAGCCCGGGACAGGTCTGATGAACACTGAAGCTTTCTTT	CASQPGTGLMNTEAFF
TRBV18	NA	few	TRBJ1-6	TGTGCCAGCTCACCACCGGGGTATGGGTCACCCCTCCACTTT	CASSPPGYGSPLHF
TRBV5-1	NA	NA	TRBJ1-1	TGCGCCAGCAGCTTGACGGCGAACACTGAAGCTTTCTTT	CASSLTANTEAFF
TRBV5-8	NA	few	TRBJ2-6	TGTGCCAGCAGCTCCTCAGGGACTGGGGCCAACGTCCTGACTTTC	CASSSSGTGANVLTF
TRBV7-7	NA	NA	TRBJ2-1	TGTGCCAGCAGCTTAGAAGTCGGGGGACACAATGAGCAGTTCTTC	CASSLEVGGHNEQFF
TRBV7-8	NA	NA	TRBJ1-4	TGTGCCAGCAGCTTACAAGGAAAGGAACTGTTTTTT	CASSLQGKELFF
TRBV15	TRBD2	NA	TRBJ2-4	TGTGCCACCAGTCGTACCGGGACTAGCGGGTTAGAAAACATTCAGTACTTC	CATSRTGTSGLENIQYF